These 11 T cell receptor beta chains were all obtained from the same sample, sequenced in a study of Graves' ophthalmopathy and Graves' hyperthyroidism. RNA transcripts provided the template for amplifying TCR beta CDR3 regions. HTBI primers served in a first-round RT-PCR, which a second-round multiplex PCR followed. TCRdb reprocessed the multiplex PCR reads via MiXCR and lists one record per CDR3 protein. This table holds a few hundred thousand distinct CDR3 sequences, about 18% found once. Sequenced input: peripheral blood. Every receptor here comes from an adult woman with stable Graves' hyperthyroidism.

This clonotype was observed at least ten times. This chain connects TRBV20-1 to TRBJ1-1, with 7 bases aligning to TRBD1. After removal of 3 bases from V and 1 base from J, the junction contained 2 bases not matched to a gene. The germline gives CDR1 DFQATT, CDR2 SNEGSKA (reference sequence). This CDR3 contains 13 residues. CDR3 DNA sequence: TGCAGTGCTAGGACAGGGAGGAACACTGAAGCTTTCTTT. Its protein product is CSARTGRNTEAFF.

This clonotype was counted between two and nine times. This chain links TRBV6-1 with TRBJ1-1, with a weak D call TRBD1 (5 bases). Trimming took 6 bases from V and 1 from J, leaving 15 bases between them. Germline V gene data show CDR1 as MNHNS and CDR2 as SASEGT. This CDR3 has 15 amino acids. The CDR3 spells CASRDAGQGNTEAFF. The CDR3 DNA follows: TGTGCCAGCAGGGACGCGGGGCAGGGGAACACTGAAGCTTTCTTT.

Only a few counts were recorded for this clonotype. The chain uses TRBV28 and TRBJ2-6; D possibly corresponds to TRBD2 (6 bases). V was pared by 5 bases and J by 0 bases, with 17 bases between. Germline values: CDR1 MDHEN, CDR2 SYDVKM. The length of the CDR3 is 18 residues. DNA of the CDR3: TGTGCCAGCAGTCCGAGGGACTTCAAAGACTCTGGGGCCAACGTCCTGACTTTC. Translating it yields CASSPRDFKDSGANVLTF.

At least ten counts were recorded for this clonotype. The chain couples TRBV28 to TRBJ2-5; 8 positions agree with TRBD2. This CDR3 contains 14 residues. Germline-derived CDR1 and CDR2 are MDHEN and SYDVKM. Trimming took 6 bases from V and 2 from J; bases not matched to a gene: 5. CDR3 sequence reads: CASSRLAFQETQYF. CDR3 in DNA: TGTGCCAGCAGCAGACTAGCGTTTCAAGAGACCCAGTACTTC.

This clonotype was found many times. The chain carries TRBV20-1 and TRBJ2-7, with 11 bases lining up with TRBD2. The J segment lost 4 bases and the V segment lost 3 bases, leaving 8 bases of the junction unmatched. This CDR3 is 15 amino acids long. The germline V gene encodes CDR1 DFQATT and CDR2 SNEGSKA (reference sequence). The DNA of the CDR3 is TGCAGTGCTAGGTCCGGGACTAGCGGAGCTTACGAGCAGTACTTC. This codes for CSARSGTSGAYEQYF.

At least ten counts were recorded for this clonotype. The CDR3 region has the DNA TGTGCCAGCAATGGGGACAGGCCCTACCTGCAGTACTTC. Protein sequence: CASNGDRPYLQYF. This chain links TRBV2 with TRBJ2-7; 8 nucleotides match TRBD1. Germline V gene data show CDR1 as SNHLY and CDR2 as FYNNEI. The CDR3 contains 13 residues. V was clipped by 7 bases and J by 9 bases; unmatched bases: 11.

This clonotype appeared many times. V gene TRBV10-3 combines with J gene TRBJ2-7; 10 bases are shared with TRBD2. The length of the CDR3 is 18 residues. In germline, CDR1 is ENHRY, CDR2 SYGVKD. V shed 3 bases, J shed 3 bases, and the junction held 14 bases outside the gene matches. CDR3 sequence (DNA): TGTGCCATCAGTGACCGGACTAGCGGAAAACTACGAGTCTACGAGCAGTACTTC. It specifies CAISDRTSGKLRVYEQYF.

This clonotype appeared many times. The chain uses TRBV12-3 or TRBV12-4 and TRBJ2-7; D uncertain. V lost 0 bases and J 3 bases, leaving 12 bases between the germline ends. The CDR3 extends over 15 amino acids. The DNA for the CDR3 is TGTGCCAGCAGTTTAGCAGGGTCGATGCTCTACGAGCAGTACTTC. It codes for CASSLAGSMLYEQYF.

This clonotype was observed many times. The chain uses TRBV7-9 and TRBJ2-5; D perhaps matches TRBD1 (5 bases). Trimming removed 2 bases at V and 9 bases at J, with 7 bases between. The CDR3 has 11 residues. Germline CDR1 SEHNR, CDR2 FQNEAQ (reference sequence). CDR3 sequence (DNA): TGTGCCAGCAGCTTACTGACAGCCCAGTACTTC. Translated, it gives CASSLLTAQYF. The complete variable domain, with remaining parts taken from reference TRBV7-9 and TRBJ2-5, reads DTGVSQNPRHKITKRGQNVTFRCDPISEHNRLYWYRQTLGQGPEFLTYFQNEAQLEKSRLLSDRFSAERPKGSFSTLEIQRTEQGDSAMYLCASSLLTAQYFGPGTRLLVL.

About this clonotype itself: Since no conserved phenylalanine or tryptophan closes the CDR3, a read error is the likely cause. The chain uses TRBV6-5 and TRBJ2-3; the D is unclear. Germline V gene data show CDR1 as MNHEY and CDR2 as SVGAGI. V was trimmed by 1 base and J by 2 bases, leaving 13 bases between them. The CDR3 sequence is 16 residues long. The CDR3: CASSYYPPRNTDTQYC. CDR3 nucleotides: TGTGCCAGCAGTTACTACCCCCCCCGTAACACAGATACGCAGTATTGT.

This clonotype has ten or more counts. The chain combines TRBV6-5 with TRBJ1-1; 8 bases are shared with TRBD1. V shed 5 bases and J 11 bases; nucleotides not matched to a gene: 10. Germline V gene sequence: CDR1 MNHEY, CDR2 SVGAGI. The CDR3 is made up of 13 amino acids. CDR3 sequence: CASSPRGRDDAFF. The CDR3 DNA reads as TGTGCCAGCAGTCCCAGGGGGCGGGATGACGCTTTCTTT.